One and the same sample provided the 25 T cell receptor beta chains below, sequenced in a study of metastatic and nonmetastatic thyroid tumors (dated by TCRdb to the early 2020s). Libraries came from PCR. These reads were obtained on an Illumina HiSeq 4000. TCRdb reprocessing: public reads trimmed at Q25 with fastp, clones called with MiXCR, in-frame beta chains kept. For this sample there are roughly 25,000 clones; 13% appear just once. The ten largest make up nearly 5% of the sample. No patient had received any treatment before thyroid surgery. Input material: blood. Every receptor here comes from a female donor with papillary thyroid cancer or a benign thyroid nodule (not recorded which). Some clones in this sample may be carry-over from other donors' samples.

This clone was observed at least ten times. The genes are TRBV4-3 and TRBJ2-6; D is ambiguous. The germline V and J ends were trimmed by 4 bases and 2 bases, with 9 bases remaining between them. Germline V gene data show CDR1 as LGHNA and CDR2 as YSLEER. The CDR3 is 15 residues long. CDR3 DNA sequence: TGCGCCAGCAGCCCCGCCAGGACTGGGGCCAACGTCCTGACTTTC. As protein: CASSPARTGANVLTF.

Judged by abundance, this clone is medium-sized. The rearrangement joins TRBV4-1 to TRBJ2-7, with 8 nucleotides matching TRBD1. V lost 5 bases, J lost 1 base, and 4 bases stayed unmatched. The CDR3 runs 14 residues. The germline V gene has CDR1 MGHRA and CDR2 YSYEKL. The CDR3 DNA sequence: TGCGCCAGCAGCAGGACAGGGTATTCCTACGAGCAGTACTTC. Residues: CASSRTGYSYEQYF.

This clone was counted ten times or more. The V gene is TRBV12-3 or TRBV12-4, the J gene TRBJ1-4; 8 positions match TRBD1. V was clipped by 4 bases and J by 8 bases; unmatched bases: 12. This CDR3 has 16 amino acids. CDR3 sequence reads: CASSSSGGNRLEKLFF. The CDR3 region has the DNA TGTGCCAGCAGTTCTTCAGGGGGCAATAGGTTGGAAAAACTGTTTTTT.

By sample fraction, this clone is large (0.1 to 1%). The CDR3 DNA reads as TGTGCCAGCAGTTCCGTAACCGGGACAGGGTCGTATGGCTACACCTTC. Residues: CASSSVTGTGSYGYTF. The chain is built from TRBV6-1 and TRBJ1-2; 9 nucleotides line up with TRBD1. J lost 5 bases, V lost 5 bases, and 12 bases had no gene match. Germline V CDR1 and CDR2: MNHNS, SASEGT. This CDR3 has 16 residues.

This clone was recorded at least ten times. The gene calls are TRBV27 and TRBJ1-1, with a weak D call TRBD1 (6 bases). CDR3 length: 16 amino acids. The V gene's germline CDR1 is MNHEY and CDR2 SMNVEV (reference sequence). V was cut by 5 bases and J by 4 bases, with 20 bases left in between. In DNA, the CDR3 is TGTGCCAGCAGTCCTCAGACAGGCGCGGCGGGCACTGAAGCTTTCTTT. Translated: CASSPQTGAAGTEAFF.

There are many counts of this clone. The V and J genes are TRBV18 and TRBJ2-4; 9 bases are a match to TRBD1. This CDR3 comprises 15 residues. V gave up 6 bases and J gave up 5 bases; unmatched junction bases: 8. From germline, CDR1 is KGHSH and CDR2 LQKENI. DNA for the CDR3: TGTGCCAGCTCCCCAATGACAGGGGGGGAAAACATTCAGTACTTC. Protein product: CASSPMTGGENIQYF.

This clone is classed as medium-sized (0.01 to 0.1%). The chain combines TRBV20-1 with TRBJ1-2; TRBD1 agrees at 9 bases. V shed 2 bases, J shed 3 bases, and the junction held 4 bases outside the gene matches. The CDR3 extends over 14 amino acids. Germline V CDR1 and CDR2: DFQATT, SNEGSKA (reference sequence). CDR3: CSARTGGQDYGYTF. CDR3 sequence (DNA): TGCAGTGCTAGAACAGGGGGCCAGGACTATGGCTACACCTTC.

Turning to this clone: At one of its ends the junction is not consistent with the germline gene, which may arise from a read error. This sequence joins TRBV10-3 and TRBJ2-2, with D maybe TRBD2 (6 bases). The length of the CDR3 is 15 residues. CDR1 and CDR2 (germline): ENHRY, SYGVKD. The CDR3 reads CAIGEWAGRTVELFF. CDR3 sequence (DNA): TGTGCCATCGGTGAATGGGCAGGGAGGACCGTGGAGCTGTTTTTT.

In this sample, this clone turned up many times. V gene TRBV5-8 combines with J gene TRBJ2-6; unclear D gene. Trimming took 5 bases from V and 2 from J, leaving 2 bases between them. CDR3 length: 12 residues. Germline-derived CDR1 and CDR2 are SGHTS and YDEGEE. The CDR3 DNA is TGTGCCAGCAGAACTGGGGCCAACGTCCTGACTTTC. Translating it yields CASRTGANVLTF.

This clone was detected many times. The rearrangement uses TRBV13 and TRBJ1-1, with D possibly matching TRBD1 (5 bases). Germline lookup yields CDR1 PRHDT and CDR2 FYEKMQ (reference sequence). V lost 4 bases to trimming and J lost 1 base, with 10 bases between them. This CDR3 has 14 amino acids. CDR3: CASSSPTENTEAFF. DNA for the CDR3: TGTGCCAGCAGCTCACCGACAGAGAACACTGAAGCTTTCTTT.

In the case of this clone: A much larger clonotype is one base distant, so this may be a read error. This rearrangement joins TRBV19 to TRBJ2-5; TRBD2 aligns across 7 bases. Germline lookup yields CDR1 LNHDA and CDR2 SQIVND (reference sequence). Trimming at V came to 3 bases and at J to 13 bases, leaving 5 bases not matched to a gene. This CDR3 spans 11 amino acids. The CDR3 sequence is CASSMGGARYF. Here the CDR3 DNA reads TGTGCCAGTAGTATGGGAGGGGCCCGGTACTTC.

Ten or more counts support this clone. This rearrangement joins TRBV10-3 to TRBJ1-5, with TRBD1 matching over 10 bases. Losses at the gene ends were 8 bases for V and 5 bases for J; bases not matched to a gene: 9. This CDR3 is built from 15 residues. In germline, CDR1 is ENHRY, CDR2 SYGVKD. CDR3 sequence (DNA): TGTGCCATCGGGGGGGGACAGGGGTTACATCAGCCCCAGCATTTT. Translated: CAIGGGQGLHQPQHF.

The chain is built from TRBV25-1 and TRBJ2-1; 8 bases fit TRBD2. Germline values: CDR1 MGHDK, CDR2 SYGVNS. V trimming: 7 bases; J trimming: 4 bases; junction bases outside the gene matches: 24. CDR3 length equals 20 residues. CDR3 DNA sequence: TGTGCCAGCATTTCATATTTTCGGGGCGGGAGGAGCCGAGGTTACAATGAGCAGTTCTTC. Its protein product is CASISYFRGGRSRGYNEQFF. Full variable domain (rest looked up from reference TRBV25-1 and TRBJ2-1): EADIYQTPRYLVIGTGKKITLECSQTMGHDKMYWYQQDPGMELHLIHYSYGVNSTEKGDLSSESTVSRIRTEHFPLTLESARPSHTSQYLCASISYFRGGRSRGYNEQFFGPGTRLTVL.

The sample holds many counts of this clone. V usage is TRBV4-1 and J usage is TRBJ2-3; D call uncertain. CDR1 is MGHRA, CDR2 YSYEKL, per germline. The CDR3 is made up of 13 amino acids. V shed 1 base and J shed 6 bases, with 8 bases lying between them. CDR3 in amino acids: CASSQAPVDTQYF. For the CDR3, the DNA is TGCGCCAGCAGCCAAGCACCCGTGGATACGCAGTATTTT.

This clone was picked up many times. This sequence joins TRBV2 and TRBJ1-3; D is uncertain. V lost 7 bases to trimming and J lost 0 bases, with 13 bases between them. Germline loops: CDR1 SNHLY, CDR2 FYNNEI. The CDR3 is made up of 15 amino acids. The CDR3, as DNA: TGTGCCAGCACCCCGAACTTGATCTCTGGAAACACCATATATTTT. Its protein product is CASTPNLISGNTIYF.

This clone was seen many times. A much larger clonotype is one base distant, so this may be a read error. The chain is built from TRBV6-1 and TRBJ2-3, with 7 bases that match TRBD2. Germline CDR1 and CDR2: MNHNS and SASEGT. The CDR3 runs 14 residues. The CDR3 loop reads CASTRTRATGTQYF. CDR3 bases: TGTGCCAGCACCCGGACTAGGGCCACAGGTACGCAGTATTTT.

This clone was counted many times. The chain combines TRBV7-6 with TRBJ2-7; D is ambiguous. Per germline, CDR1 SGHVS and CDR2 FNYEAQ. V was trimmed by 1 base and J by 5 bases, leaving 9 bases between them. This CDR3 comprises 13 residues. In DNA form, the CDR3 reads TGTGCCAGCAGCTTAGAGGTTCAGGACGAGCAGTACTTC. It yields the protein CASSLEVQDEQYF. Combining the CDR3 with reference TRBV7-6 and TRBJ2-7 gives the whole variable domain GAGVSQSPRYKVTKRGQDVALRCDPISGHVSLYWYRQALGQGPEFLTYFNYEAQQDKSGLPNDRFSAERPEGSISTLTIQRTEQRDSAMYRCASSLEVQDEQYFGPGTRLTVT.

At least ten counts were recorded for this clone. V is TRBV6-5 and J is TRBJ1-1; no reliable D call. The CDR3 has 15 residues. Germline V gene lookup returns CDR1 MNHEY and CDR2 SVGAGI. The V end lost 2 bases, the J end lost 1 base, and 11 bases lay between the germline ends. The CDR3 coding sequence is TGTGCCAGCAGTTACGGCAGGTCTTGGAACACTGAAGCTTTCTTT. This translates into CASSYGRSWNTEAFF.

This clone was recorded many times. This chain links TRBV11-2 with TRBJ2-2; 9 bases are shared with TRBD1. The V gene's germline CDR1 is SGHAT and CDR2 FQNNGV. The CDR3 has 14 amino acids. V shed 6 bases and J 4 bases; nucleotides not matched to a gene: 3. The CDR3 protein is CASSWDRATGELFF. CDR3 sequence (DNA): TGTGCCAGCAGTTGGGACAGGGCCACCGGGGAGCTGTTTTTT.

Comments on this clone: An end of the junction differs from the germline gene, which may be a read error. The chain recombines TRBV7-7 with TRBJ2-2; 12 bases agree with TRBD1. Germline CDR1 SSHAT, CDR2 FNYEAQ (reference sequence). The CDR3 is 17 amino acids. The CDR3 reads CVSSLDRGQGAAGELFF. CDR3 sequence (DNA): TGTGTCAGCAGCTTAGATCGGGGACAGGGGGCTGCCGGGGAGCTATTTTTT.

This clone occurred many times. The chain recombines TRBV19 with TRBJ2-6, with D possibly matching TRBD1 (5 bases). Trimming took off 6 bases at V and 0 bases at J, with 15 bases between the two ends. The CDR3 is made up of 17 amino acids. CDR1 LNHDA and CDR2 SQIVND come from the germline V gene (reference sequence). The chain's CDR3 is CASREGAPLSGANVLTF. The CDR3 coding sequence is TGTGCCAGTAGGGAAGGGGCCCCCCTCTCTGGGGCCAACGTCCTGACTTTC.

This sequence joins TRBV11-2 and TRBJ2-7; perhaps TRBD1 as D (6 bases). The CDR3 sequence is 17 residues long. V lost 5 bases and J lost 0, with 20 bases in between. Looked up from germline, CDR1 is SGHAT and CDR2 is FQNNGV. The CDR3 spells CASSPPPPGHHSYEQYF. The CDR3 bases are TGTGCCAGCAGCCCCCCTCCACCGGGACACCACTCCTACGAGCAGTACTTC.

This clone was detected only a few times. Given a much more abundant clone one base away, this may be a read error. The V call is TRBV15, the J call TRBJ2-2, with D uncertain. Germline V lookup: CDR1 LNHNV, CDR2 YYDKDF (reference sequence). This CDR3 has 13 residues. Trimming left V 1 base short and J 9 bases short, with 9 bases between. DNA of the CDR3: TGTGCCACCAGCAGAGTAAATACCTGGGAGCTGTTTTTT. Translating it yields CATSRVNTWELFF.

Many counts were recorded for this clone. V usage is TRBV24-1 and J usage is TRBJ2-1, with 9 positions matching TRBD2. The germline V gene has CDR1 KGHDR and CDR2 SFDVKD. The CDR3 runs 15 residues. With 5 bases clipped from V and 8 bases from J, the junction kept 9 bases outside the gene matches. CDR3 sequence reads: CATSGSTSGYYEQFF. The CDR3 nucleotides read TGTGCCACCAGTGGAAGCACTAGCGGGTACTATGAGCAGTTCTTC.

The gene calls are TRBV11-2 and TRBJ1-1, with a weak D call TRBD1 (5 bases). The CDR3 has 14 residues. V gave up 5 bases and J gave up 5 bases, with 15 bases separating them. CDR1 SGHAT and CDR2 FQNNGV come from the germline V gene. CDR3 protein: CASSLVGRGTEAFF. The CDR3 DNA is TGTGCCAGCAGCCTCGTGGGGAGGGGAACTGAAGCTTTCTTT.